The 20 T cell receptor beta chains below all came from one sample that was sequenced in a study of cytomegalovirus exposure and HLA in healthy donors. The primer mix had 60 Vbeta and 13 Jbeta primers. Measured with immunoSEQ multiplex PCR; TCRdb has only the in-frame clones, and not every one. Of fewer than 250,000 clones in the sample, around 81% are singletons; the top ten hold more than 1.5%. Sequencing input: PBMCs. These receptors all come from a man aged 18 to 30 in good health and CMV-seronegative.

The V gene is TRBV6-1, the J gene TRBJ2-3; the match to TRBD1 covers 9 bases. J lost 4 bases, V lost 7 bases, and 9 bases had no gene match. Germline loops: CDR1 MNHNS, CDR2 SASEGT. The CDR3 spans 15 residues. The CDR3 region has the DNA TGTGCCAGCAACCAGGACAGGGGATGGCCAGATACGCAGTATTTT. It is translated as CASNQDRGWPDTQYF.

This clone was seen a handful of times. A read error may account for a junction end that differs from germline. V is TRBV7-7 and J is TRBJ2-7; 10 nucleotides line up with TRBD1. The CDR3 is 14 residues long. Germline CDR1 is SSHAT and CDR2 is FNYEAQ (reference sequence). CDR3 loop: CASSPGTGDYEQYF. DNA for the CDR3: TGTGCTAGCAGCCCCGGGACAGGGGACTACGAGCAGTACTTC.

The chain joins TRBV11-1 to TRBJ2-1; D might be TRBD1 (5 bases). V was cut by 3 bases and J by 10 bases, with 13 bases left in between. The V gene's germline CDR1 is SGHAT and CDR2 FQDESV (reference sequence). There are 13 residues in the CDR3. CDR3 sequence: CASSFDLGQEQFF. The CDR3 DNA follows: TGTGCCAGCAGCTTCGATCTGGGGCAGGAGCAGTTCTTC. Full variable domain (rest looked up from reference TRBV11-1 and TRBJ2-1): EAEVAQSPRYKITEKSQAVAFWCDPISGHATLYWYRQILGQGPELLVQFQDESVVDDSQLPKDRFSAERLKGVDSTLKIQPAELGDSAMYLCASSFDLGQEQFFGPGTRLTVL.

The CDR3 DNA sequence: TGTGCCTGGGGTCGGGAGGCTGGGACCTACGAGCAGTACTTC. As protein: CAWGREAGTYEQYF. The chain combines TRBV30 with TRBJ2-7, with 7 bases lining up with TRBD2. CDR3 size: 14 residues. CDR1 is GTSNPN, CDR2 SVGIG, per germline (reference sequence). V shed 5 bases and J 2 bases; nucleotides not matched to a gene: 9.

This clone is a singleton in its sample. CDR3 bases: TGTGCCAGCAGCCAAGATTCGAACAGAGTCCAAGAGACCCAGTACTTC. Protein sequence: CASSQDSNRVQETQYF. The chain uses TRBV4-2 and TRBJ2-5; no clear D. Germline CDR1 reads LGHNA; CDR2 reads YNFKEQ. This CDR3 spans 16 amino acids. Trimming took 0 bases from V and 1 from J, leaving 12 bases between them.

J is TRBJ1-4 and V is TRBV27, with D unclear. The germline V and J ends were trimmed by 6 bases and 7 bases, with 12 bases remaining between them. The CDR3 runs 13 residues. Looked up from germline, CDR1 is MNHEY and CDR2 is SMNVEV (reference sequence). Here the CDR3 reads CASRLHGSEKLFF. The CDR3 region has the DNA TGTGCCAGCAGACTACATGGGAGTGAAAAACTGTTTTTT.

In its sample, this clone was seen once. V gene TRBV9 combines with J gene TRBJ1-1; D possibly corresponds to TRBD1 (6 bases). This CDR3 region has 18 residues. Germline V CDR1 and CDR2: SGDLS, YYNGEE. V shed 4 bases and J shed 6 bases, with 28 bases lying between them. The CDR3 DNA reads TGTGCCAGCAGCCCCACCCTAGGGGCGGGGGGCCGAGTATCTGAAGCTTTCTTT. This gives the protein CASSPTLGAGGRVSEAFF.

This clone has just one count. This chain uses TRBV10-3 with TRBJ1-2; D is possibly TRBD1 (5 bases). CDR1 is ENHRY, CDR2 SYGVKD, per germline. The CDR3 totals 16 residues. V shed 4 bases and J shed 7 bases, with 22 bases lying between them. The CDR3 DNA reads as TGTGCCATCAGTGGCGGGGTGACAGATATTCGTGTTGGCTACACCTTC. Translated, it gives CAISGGVTDIRVGYTF.

The gene calls are TRBV25-1 and TRBJ1-4, with unresolved D. The germline V gene has CDR1 MGHDK and CDR2 SYGVNS. The CDR3 has 13 amino acids. V was clipped by 3 bases and J by 4 bases, with 6 bases between them. The CDR3 reads CASSDLYNEKLFF. Written as DNA, the CDR3 is TGTGCCAGCAGTGATCTCTATAATGAAAAACTGTTTTTT.

This chain uses TRBV28 with TRBJ2-7; D uncertain. The CDR3 spans 11 residues. Looked up from germline, CDR1 is MDHEN and CDR2 is SYDVKM. V dropped 3 bases and J dropped 3 bases, with 3 bases sitting between them. The CDR3 sequence: CASSFLYEQYF. CDR3 nucleotides: TGTGCCAGCAGTTTCCTCTACGAGCAGTACTTC.

The chain couples TRBV5-1 to TRBJ1-2, with D maybe TRBD1 (6 bases). CDR1 is SGHRS, CDR2 YFSETQ, per germline. Trimming pared 5 bases from V and 2 bases from J, leaving 13 bases between. This CDR3 spans 14 amino acids. CDR3 bases: TGCGCCAGCAGATTCGTCGACAGGAACTATGGCTACACCTTC. As protein: CASRFVDRNYGYTF.

The rearrangement joins TRBV27 to TRBJ1-2; tentatively, D is TRBD1 (6 bases). This CDR3 comprises 19 residues. Germline-derived CDR1 and CDR2 are MNHEY and SMNVEV (reference sequence). V lost 0 bases to trimming and J lost 0 bases, with 20 bases between them. CDR3 DNA sequence: TGTGCCAGCAGTTTATCGTGGACAGTCCGATCTTTAGCTAACTATGGCTACACCTTC. It translates to CASSLSWTVRSLANYGYTF.

The CDR3 loop reads CASSLEGEWRDTQYF. DNA of the CDR3: TGTGCCAGCAGCTTAGAGGGGGAGTGGCGAGATACGCAGTATTTT. The genes are TRBV7-9 and TRBJ2-3; perhaps TRBD1 as D (6 bases). The germline gives CDR1 SEHNR, CDR2 FQNEAQ (reference sequence). The CDR3 loop spans 15 amino acids. V was shortened by 1 base and J by 5 bases, with 13 bases between the two germline ends.

This clone showed up just a few times. Within the sample, other DNA sequences also encode this same CDR3. V usage is TRBV9 and J usage is TRBJ2-5; D gene ambiguous. The CDR3 is made up of 12 amino acids. V was trimmed by 3 bases and J by 2 bases, leaving 5 bases between them. Per the germline V gene, CDR1 is SGDLS and CDR2 is YYNGEE. The CDR3 sequence: CASSASQETQYF. CDR3 sequence (DNA): TGTGCCAGCAGCGCCTCTCAAGAGACCCAGTACTTC.

J is TRBJ1-1 and V is TRBV27; D call uncertain. The CDR3 extends over 13 amino acids. Trimming stripped 5 bases from V and 3 bases from J, with 10 bases between. From germline, CDR1 is MNHEY and CDR2 SMNVEV (reference sequence). In DNA form, the CDR3 reads TGTGCCAGCAGTCCAGACACGGACACTGAAGCTTTCTTT. Encoded protein: CASSPDTDTEAFF.

This clone was seen a few times. The chain carries TRBV5-1 and TRBJ2-1, with 12 bases lining up with TRBD2. V was pared by 7 bases and J by 7 bases, with 12 bases of the junction left unmatched. CDR1 SGHRS and CDR2 YFSETQ come from the germline V gene. The length of the CDR3 is 16 residues. CDR3 DNA: TGCGCCAGCTCCAGACTAGCGGGGGCCGAGGTGAATGAGCAGTTCTTC. It codes for CASSRLAGAEVNEQFF. The full variable domain, completed using reference TRBV5-1 and TRBJ2-1, is KAGVTQTPRYLIKTRGQQVTLSCSPISGHRSVSWYQQTPGQGLQFLFEYFSETQRNKGNFPGRFSGRQFSNSRSEMNVSTLELGDSALYLCASSRLAGAEVNEQFFGPGTRLTVL.

This rearrangement joins TRBV10-3 to TRBJ1-5; tentatively, D is TRBD1 (5 bases). The CDR3 sequence is 15 residues long. V dropped 10 bases and J dropped 4 bases, with 20 bases sitting between them. Germline CDR1 reads ENHRY; CDR2 reads SYGVKD. CDR3 sequence (DNA): TGTGCCAGCAGCATCACTCAGGGAAGGAATCAGCCCCAGCATTTT. Residues: CASSITQGRNQPQHF.

This clone occurred a few times. The chain employs TRBV15 and TRBJ2-4; possibly TRBD1 for D (5 bases). The CDR3 spans 19 residues. Germline V lookup: CDR1 LNHNV, CDR2 YYDKDF (reference sequence). Trimming shortened V by 0 bases and J by 0 bases, and 18 bases separated the two germline ends. The CDR3 bases are TGTGCCACCAGCAGAGATCTTGGCGACAGCGAACTAGCCAAAAACATTCAGTACTTC. Its protein product is CATSRDLGDSELAKNIQYF.

V and J are TRBV19 and TRBJ2-2; no reliable D call. The V gene lost 9 bases and the J gene lost 1 base, with 9 bases spanning the gap. This CDR3 comprises 13 residues. Germline V lookup: CDR1 LNHDA, CDR2 SQIVND (reference sequence). CDR3 sequence: CASQPVNTGELFF. CDR3 in DNA: TGTGCCAGCCAACCGGTGAACACCGGGGAGCTGTTTTTT.

This clone was picked up one time. The chain carries TRBV9 and TRBJ1-2; 11 positions agree with TRBD1. Germline lookup yields CDR1 SGDLS and CDR2 YYNGEE. The CDR3 totals 15 residues. V shed 1 base and J 6 bases; nucleotides not matched to a gene: 5. This CDR3 reads CASSVIGQGADGYTF. DNA for the CDR3: TGTGCCAGCAGCGTAATTGGACAGGGGGCCGATGGCTACACCTTC.